This T cell receptor (beta chain) emerged from a study of cytomegalovirus exposure and HLA in healthy donors. 13 Jbeta primers and 60 Vbeta primers were used for the PCR. The protocol was immunoSEQ multiplex PCR, while the TCRdb copy is restricted to in-frame clones and leaves out a portion. This sample has around 150,000 clones, with around 85% found just once. Germline CDR1 SGHVS, CDR2 FNYEAQ. The CDR3 runs to 19 residues. With 1 base clipped from V and 2 bases from J, the junction kept 9 bases outside the gene matches. The chain links TRBV7-6 to TRBJ2-7; TRBD2 aligns across 15 bases. Sequencing input: PBMCs. This sequence originates from a man between 35 and 55 years old in good health and CMV-seropositive. This chain's CDR3 is CASSLDPGLAGGNPYEQYF. CDR3 bases: TGTGCCAGCAGCTTAGACCCCGGACTAGCGGGAGGGAATCCCTACGAGCAGTACTTC. The full variable domain, in which reference TRBV7-6 and TRBJ2-7 provide the parts outside the CDR3, is GAGVSQSPRYKVTKRGQDVALRCDPISGHVSLYWYRQALGQGPEFLTYFNYEAQQDKSGLPNDRFSAERPEGSISTLTIQRTEQRDSAMYRCASSLDPGLAGGNPYEQYFGPGTRLTVT.